The 2 T cell receptor beta chains in this list originate from one sample, sequenced in a study of vaccination and CD4 T cells after COVID-19. These TCRs' antigens remain unknown. Treatment here: roughly ten-day PBMC culture with coronavirus spike peptide pools or control peptides (ViraFEST assay). With the Oncomine TCR Beta short-read assay, DNA from cultured CD4+ T cells was sequenced. MiXCR, applied by TCRdb to the PCR reads, yields one record per CDR3 protein. The sample lists 6,500 to 8,500 distinct CDR3 sequences; around two thirds were seen once. The sequenced sample was CD4+ T cells from blood, cultured in vitro. These TCRs come from a human donor who had recovered from COVID-19.

The chain combines TRBV20-1 with TRBJ2-3, with a tentative D call TRBD1 (7 bases). The CDR3 loop spans 20 amino acids. Germline loops: CDR1 DFQATT, CDR2 SNEGSKA (reference sequence). Trimming removed 1 base from V and 4 bases from J, with 30 bases in between. The CDR3 region has the DNA TGCAGTGCTAGAGTAGGGAGACAGGGAGACGCGATAAGGGGGGCAGATACGCAGTATTTT. It codes for CSARVGRQGDAIRGADTQYF.

This chain joins TRBV10-3 and TRBJ1-5, with TRBD1 matching 8 bases. V was clipped by 6 bases and J by 6 bases; unmatched bases: 7. CDR1 and CDR2 from the germline V gene are ENHRY and SYGVKD. The CDR3 loop spans 14 amino acids. CDR3 DNA: TGTGCCATCAGCTCATCAGGGGGCGGTCAGCCCCAGCATTTT. This codes for CAISSSGGGQPQHF.